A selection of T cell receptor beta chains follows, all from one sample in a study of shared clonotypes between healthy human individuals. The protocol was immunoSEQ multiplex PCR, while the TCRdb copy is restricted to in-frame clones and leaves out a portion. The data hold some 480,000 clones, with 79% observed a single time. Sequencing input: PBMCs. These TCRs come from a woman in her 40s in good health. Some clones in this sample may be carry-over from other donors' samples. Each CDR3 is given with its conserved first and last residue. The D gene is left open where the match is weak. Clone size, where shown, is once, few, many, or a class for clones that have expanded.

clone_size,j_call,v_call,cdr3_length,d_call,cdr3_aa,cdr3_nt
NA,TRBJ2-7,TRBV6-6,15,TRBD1,CASSPSGTGSYEQYF,TGTGCCAGCAGTCCCTCTGGGACAGGGTCATACGAGCAGTACTTC
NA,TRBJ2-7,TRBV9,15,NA,CASSAGPGRGPVVYF,TGTGCCAGCAGCGCCGGCCCGGGCAGAGGACCCGTGGTATACTTC
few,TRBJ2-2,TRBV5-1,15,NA,CASSPGGGNTGELFF,TGCGCCAGCAGCCCCGGAGGGGGAAACACCGGGGAGCTGTTTTTT
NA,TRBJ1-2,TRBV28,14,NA,CASQTANLNYGYTF,TGTGCCAGCCAAACAGCGAACCTTAACTATGGCTACACCTTC
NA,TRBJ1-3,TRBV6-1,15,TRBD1,CASGTGPSSGNTIYF,TGTGCCAGCGGGACAGGTCCGAGTTCTGGAAACACCATATATTTT
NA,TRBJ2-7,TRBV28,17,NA,CASSLTLDWERNYEQYF,TGTGCCAGCAGTTTAACTTTGGACTGGGAAAGGAACTACGAGCAGTACTTC
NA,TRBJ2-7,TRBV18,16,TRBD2,CASSPGLAATFGEQYF,TGTGCCAGCTCACCGGGACTAGCGGCCACCTTTGGAGAGCAGTACTTC
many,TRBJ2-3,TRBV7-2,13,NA,CASSLALGDTQYF,TGTGCCAGCAGCTTAGCGCTTGGAGATACGCAGTATTTT
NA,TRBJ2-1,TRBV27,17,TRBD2,CASSPRASGSGRNEQFF,TGTGCCAGCAGTCCGCGGGCTAGCGGGAGTGGTAGGAATGAGCAGTTCTTC
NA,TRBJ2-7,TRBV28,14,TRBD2,CASNLAGVPYEQYF,TGTGCCAGCAATCTAGCGGGAGTGCCCTACGAGCAGTACTTC
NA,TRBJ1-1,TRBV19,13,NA,CASKRYIDTEAFF,TGTGCCAGTAAGAGGTATATTGACACTGAAGCTTTCTTT
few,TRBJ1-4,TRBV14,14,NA,CASSQTGLREKLFF,TGTGCCAGCAGCCAGACGGGACTTCGGGAAAAACTGTTTTTT
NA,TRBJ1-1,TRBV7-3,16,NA,CASSPTPKPRVPEAFF,TGTGCCAGCAGCCCGACACCTAAGCCGCGTGTTCCTGAAGCTTTCTTT
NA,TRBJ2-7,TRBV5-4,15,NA,CASSATGSESYEQYF,TGTGCCAGCAGCGCTACCGGGAGCGAATCCTACGAGCAGTACTTC
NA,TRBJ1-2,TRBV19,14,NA,CAAFTGGTAYGYTF,TGTGCCGCGTTCACGGGTGGGACGGCCTATGGCTACACCTTC
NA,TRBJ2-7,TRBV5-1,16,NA,CASSLAVSVSSYEQYF,TGCGCCAGCAGCTTGGCCGTCAGCGTTAGCTCCTACGAGCAGTACTTC
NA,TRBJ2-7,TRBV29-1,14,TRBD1,CSVEATGGPHEQYF,TGCAGCGTTGAAGCCACAGGGGGCCCTCACGAGCAGTACTTC
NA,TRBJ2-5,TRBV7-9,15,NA,CASSGQGGETETQYF,TGTGCCAGCAGCGGACAGGGAGGGGAGACAGAGACCCAGTACTTC
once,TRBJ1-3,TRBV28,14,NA,CASSSHSTRNTIYF,TGTGCCAGCAGTTCCCACTCGACCCGAAACACCATATATTTT
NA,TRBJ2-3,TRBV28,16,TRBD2,CASSPTLAGSTDTQYF,TGTGCCAGCAGCCCTACCTTAGCGGGAAGCACAGATACGCAGTATTTT
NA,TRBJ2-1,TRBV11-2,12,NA,CASSPPRNEQFF,TGTGCCAGCAGCCCCCCCCGAAATGAGCAGTTCTTC
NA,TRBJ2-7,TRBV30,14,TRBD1,CAWSLDRGHYEQYF,TGTGCCTGGAGTCTGGACAGGGGGCACTACGAGCAGTACTTC
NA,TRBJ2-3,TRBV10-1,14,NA,CASSRRTTTDTQYF,TGCGCCAGCAGTCGACGGACCACCACAGATACGCAGTATTTT
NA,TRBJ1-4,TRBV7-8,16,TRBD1,CASSLGRTGGTEKLFF,TGTGCCAGCAGCTTAGGGCGGACAGGGGGAACTGAAAAACTGTTTTTT
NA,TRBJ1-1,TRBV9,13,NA,CASSVGRSTEAFF,TGTGCCAGCAGCGTAGGGCGGAGCACTGAAGCTTTCTTT
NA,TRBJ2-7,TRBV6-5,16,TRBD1,CASSSPGTGGIYEQYF,TGTGCCAGCAGTTCTCCCGGGACAGGGGGTATCTACGAGCAGTACTTC
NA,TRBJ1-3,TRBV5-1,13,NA,CASSLAGGNTIYF,TGCGCCAGCAGCTTGGCCGGGGGAAACACCATATATTTT
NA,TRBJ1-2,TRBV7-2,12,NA,CASSPYSKDYTF,TGTGCCAGCAGCCCTTATTCGAAGGACTACACCTTC
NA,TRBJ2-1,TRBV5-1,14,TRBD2,CASKESGNRNEQFF,TGCGCCAGCAAGGAAAGCGGGAATCGTAATGAGCAGTTCTTC
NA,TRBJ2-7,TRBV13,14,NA,CASSPSGNNHEQYF,TGTGCCAGCAGCCCTTCGGGGAACAATCACGAGCAGTACTTC
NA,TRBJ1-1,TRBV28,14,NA,CASSGGARDTEAFF,TGTGCCAGCTCCGGGGGGGCCCGGGACACTGAAGCTTTCTTT
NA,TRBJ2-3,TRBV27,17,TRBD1,CASSSRTDRVSTDTQYF,TGTGCCAGCAGTTCAAGGACGGACAGGGTTAGCACAGATACGCAGTATTTT
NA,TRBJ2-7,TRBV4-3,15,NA,CASSERPRAEDEQYF,TGCGCCAGCAGCGAAAGGCCCCGGGCGGAGGACGAGCAGTACTTC
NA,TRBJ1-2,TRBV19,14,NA,CASSINGDNYGYTF,TGTGCCAGTAGTATAAACGGAGATAACTATGGCTACACCTTC